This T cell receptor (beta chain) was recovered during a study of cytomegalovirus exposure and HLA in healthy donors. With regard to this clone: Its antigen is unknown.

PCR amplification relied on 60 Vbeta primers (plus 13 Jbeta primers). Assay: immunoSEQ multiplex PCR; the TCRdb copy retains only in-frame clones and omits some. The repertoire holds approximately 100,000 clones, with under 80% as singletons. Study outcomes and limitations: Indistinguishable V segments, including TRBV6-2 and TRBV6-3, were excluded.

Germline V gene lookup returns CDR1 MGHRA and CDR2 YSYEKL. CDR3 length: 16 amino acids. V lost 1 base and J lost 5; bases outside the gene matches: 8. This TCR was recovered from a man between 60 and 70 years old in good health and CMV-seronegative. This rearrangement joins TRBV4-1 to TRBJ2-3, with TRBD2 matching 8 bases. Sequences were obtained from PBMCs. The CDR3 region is CASSQVPRGGGDTQYF. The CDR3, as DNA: TGCGCCAGCAGCCAAGTCCCCCGGGGGGGCGGAGATACGCAGTATTTT.